The 8 T cell receptor beta chains below were found in one sample sequenced in a study of control samples from healthy donors and cancer patients. Using immunoSEQ multiplex PCR, the repertoire was profiled, and TCRdb retains in-frame clones only, with some absent. The sample records some 150,000 clones, around 92% being singletons. The sequenced material came from blood. Receptors were obtained from a man aged 30-40 years in good health.

This chain connects TRBV15 to TRBJ1-3, with D perhaps matching TRBD1 (6 bases). This CDR3 contains 15 residues. V was pared by 0 bases and J by 4 bases, with 10 bases between. Looked up from germline, CDR1 is LNHNV and CDR2 is YYDKDF (reference sequence). The CDR3 spells CATSRDRGRGNTIYF. The CDR3, as DNA: TGTGCCACCAGCAGAGATAGGGGGAGGGGAAACACCATATATTTT.

The chain joins TRBV10-3 to TRBJ1-3; TRBD1 might be the D (6 bases). V was clipped by 5 bases and J by 3 bases, with 17 bases between them. This CDR3 is 16 amino acids long. Germline loops: CDR1 ENHRY, CDR2 SYGVKD. CDR3 in amino acids: CAISPRGGIDGNTIYF. The CDR3, as DNA: TGTGCCATCAGTCCAAGAGGGGGGATCGATGGAAACACCATATATTTT.

This clone has more than one count but fewer than ten. This sequence joins TRBV28 and TRBJ1-5; TRBD1 is a possible D gene (5 bases). The CDR3 is 14 residues long. V was cut by 7 bases and J by 2 bases, with 12 bases left in between. Looked up from germline, CDR1 is MDHEN and CDR2 is SYDVKM. CDR3 sequence: CASTLGGGNQPQHF. In DNA form, the CDR3 reads TGTGCCAGCACCCTTGGGGGTGGCAATCAGCCCCAGCATTTT.

This clone has only a few counts. The chain couples TRBV13 to TRBJ2-5; D might be TRBD2 (5 bases). Germline-derived CDR1 and CDR2 are PRHDT and FYEKMQ (reference sequence). Deletions cut 5 bases from V and 2 bases from J, with 12 bases between. The CDR3 extends over 14 amino acids. The CDR3 coding sequence is TGTGCCAGCAGCAAGAGGGCCCAGCAAGAGACCCAGTACTTC. Translated: CASSKRAQQETQYF.

This clone was counted a few times. The chain is built from TRBV28 and TRBJ2-3; TRBD1 matches 10 bases. This CDR3 comprises 16 residues. The V gene end was trimmed by 6 bases and the J gene end by 4 bases; junction bases not matched to a gene: 10. Looked up from germline, CDR1 is MDHEN and CDR2 is SYDVKM. CDR3 sequence: CASSFPRQGASDTQYF. The CDR3 nucleotides are TGTGCCAGCAGCTTCCCCCGACAGGGGGCGTCAGATACGCAGTATTTT.

The J gene is TRBJ1-1, the V gene TRBV2, with TRBD1 matching over 7 bases. This CDR3 is built from 15 residues. Germline CDR1 SNHLY, CDR2 FYNNEI. CDR3 sequence reads: CAIQGRGFMNTEAFF. As DNA, the CDR3 is TGTGCGATACAGGGGAGAGGTTTCATGAACACTGAAGCTTTCTTT.

This chain connects TRBV9 to TRBJ2-5; TRBD1 is a possible D gene (5 bases). Germline loops: CDR1 SGDLS, CDR2 YYNGEE. The CDR3 sequence is 15 residues long. V lost 0 bases and J lost 3, with 12 bases in between. The CDR3 is CASSVGLGEEETQYF. Written as DNA, the CDR3 is TGTGCCAGCAGCGTAGGGCTAGGGGAAGAAGAGACCCAGTACTTC.

The chain is built from TRBV19 and TRBJ1-4; no reliable D call. V lost 1 base and J lost 4, with 10 bases in between. CDR1 is LNHDA and CDR2 is SQIVND in the germline V gene (reference sequence). The CDR3 runs to 15 residues. CDR3 residues: CASSIVRTVNEKLFF. DNA of the CDR3: TGTGCCAGTAGTATAGTAAGGACGGTTAATGAAAAACTGTTTTTT.